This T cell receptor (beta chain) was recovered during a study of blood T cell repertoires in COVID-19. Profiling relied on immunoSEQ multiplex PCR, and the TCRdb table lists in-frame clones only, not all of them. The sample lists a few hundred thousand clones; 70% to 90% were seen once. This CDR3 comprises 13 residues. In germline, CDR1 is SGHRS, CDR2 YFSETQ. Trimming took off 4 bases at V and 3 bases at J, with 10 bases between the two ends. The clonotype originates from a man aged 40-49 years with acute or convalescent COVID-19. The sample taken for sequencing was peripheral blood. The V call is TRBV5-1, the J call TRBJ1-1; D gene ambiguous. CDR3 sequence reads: CASSPRLYTEAFF. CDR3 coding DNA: TGCGCCAGCAGCCCGCGACTGTACACTGAAGCTTTCTTT.